This TCR beta chain derives from a study of Ad26.COV2.S vaccination and SARS-CoV-2 variants. Study-wide context: The trial was COV1001 and the donor's arm was Ad26.COV2.S. Points from the study as a whole: After vaccination, substantial breadth of spike-specific CD8+ and CD4+ responses was reported. Non-spike TCR breadth did not differ much between vaccine and placebo recipients.

Points on this clone: Its antigen is still unknown.

The repertoire was sequenced with immunoSEQ multiplex PCR; TCRdb's copy has only in-frame clones and lacks some. The sample has a few hundred thousand clones; 80% to 90% are singletons. The CDR3 runs to 15 residues. The V segment lost 3 bases and the J segment 1 base; nucleotides outside the gene matches: 6. CDR1 is SGHRS, CDR2 YFSETQ, per germline. Treatment reported: some 20 received Ad26.COV2.S at low or high dose, single or two shots; about 5 received placebo; per-sample allocation not given. The study sampled participants on day 63 after the first vaccine or placebo injection. The receptor was derived from a person between 18 and 65 years old who received the Ad26.COV2.S COVID-19 vaccine or a placebo. Sample: peripheral blood, taken in a trial of Ad26.COV2.S vaccine versus placebo. The rearrangement joins TRBV5-1 to TRBJ1-1; 7 bases fit TRBD1. The CDR3 DNA sequence: TGCGCCAGCAGCTGGGGACAGAGCCAGAACACTGAAGCTTTCTTT. This codes for CASSWGQSQNTEAFF.